The clone carrying this T cell receptor (beta chain) was seen once. Clones were read by immunoSEQ multiplex PCR, and TCRdb kept only the in-frame ones, dropping some. Among about 73,000 clones, 85% to 90% were seen once, and the ten largest hold around 9%. These data belong to a study of blood T cell repertoires in COVID-19. The germline CDR1 and CDR2 sequences are KGHDR and SFDVKD. The germline V and J ends were trimmed by 3 bases and 6 bases, with 8 bases remaining between them. The CDR3 loop spans 12 amino acids. The chain uses TRBV24-1 and TRBJ2-7; no clear D. Input material: peripheral blood. This receptor was obtained from a man older than 75 with acute or convalescent COVID-19. DNA of the CDR3: TGTGCCACCAGTGATCGACTGGGCGAGCAGTACTTC. It yields the protein CATSDRLGEQYF.